The rows below give T cell receptor beta chains drawn from one sample of a study of cytomegalovirus exposure and HLA in healthy donors. TCRdb keeps only in-frame clones here, not all; method: immunoSEQ multiplex PCR. There are 300,000 to 400,000 clones in the sample; roughly 88% occur only once, and around 0.96% lies in the top ten. Sequencing was done on a sample of PBMCs. All receptors derive from a young man in good health and CMV-seronegative. Each CDR3 is given without its conserved first and last residue.

TRBJ1-1 TRBV6-1 ASSEGTNTEAF
TRBJ2-7 TRBV29-1 SVELRDRYEQY
TRBJ2-7 TRBV5-1 ASSAVPGTSGGAYEQY
TRBJ1-2 TRBV20-1 SARDDYGYT
TRBJ1-1 TRBV29-1 SVTGTRREAF
TRBJ1-6 TRBV6-1 ASSVGTANSPLH
TRBJ1-6 TRBV7-2 ASSWDWSSYNSPLH
TRBJ1-1 TRBV5-4 ASSPRGTEAF
TRBJ1-5 TRBV6-5 ASSQTGAYQPQH
TRBJ2-3 TRBV7-2 ASSYRGQGYTDTQY
TRBJ2-1 TRBV27 ASSSSGVYSYNEQF
TRBJ1-6 TRBV7-2 ASSLDRYNSPLH
TRBJ1-1 TRBV2 ASSDIGGRTEAF
TRBJ1-2 TRBV19 ASSRDKVLYGYT
TRBJ1-2 TRBV6-5 ASSYSGQGLAGYT
TRBJ2-5 TRBV6-5 ASSYSLIQREETQY
TRBJ1-1 TRBV2 ASSVGPTGGTEAF
TRBJ2-3 TRBV7-2 ASSPTGVGATQY
TRBJ2-1 TRBV4-1 ASSPPSGGTLAEQF
TRBJ2-7 TRBV7-9 ASSGLRDRGTYEQY
TRBJ1-5 TRBV5-8 ASSLESWASSNQPQH
TRBJ2-2 TRBV10-1 ASSDNGGHTGELF
TRBJ2-7 TRBV5-1 ASSLDGQSSYEQY
TRBJ2-1 TRBV5-1 ASSLILTEQF
TRBJ1-2 TRBV4-1 ASSPSPGQGPTNYGYT